This entry describes one T cell receptor beta chain. Its antigen remains unidentified. No much larger clonotype is one base removed from it; base qualities were not supplied. To demonstrate the VDJtools post-analysis software, the study profiled TCR beta repertoires from the peripheral blood of some 13 young patients with multiple sclerosis. The patients with multiple sclerosis were children and adolescents between about 6 and 15 years of age. The data were taken from a study of post-analysis software for immune sequencing data (dated by TCRdb to about 2015). In terms of the full investigation: The recorded disease courses included relapsing-remitting, secondary progressive and progressive-relapsing multiple sclerosis, and some patients had no subtype annotation. The multiple sclerosis patient repertoires were compared with under 13 previously published healthy control repertoires from donors aged about 6 to 26 years. A subset of samples was prepared in parallel using single-end sample barcoding, then pooled and co-amplified after Illumina adapter ligation.

Overall study results and their limits: Direct clustering with F measure revealed strong co-clustering of samples prepared in the same batch, which led to a batch-effect correction. Significantly lower normalized Chao1 diversity was found in multiple sclerosis patients than in controls, suggesting substantial peripheral T-cell clonal expansion. Patients showed significantly higher frequencies than controls for about 5 TRBV segments, among them TRBV5-6, TRBV5-1 and TRBV20-1. The multiple sclerosis patient group was slightly younger than the control group.

CDR1 and CDR2 are read off the germline V gene as SGHTA and FQGTGA. V loses 2 bases, J loses 1 base, and the germline ends lie 7 bases apart. The CDR3 goes from the cysteine to the phenylalanine over 14 residues. Just CDR3 DNA is preserved here, 42 bases in frame from base 1. Receptor libraries were prepared by PCR. Sequencing instrument: Illumina HiSeq 2500. To reduce PCR and sequencing biases, unique molecular identifiers were incorporated into the TCR beta cDNA libraries. Approximately 500,000 cDNA molecules were obtained per 1 to 10 million input T cells, so each molecule approximated one T cell. The same protocol used for the earlier healthy control dataset was applied to prepare and sequence the patient libraries. Within a given batch, samples were prepared together, multiplexed and sequenced on the same HiSeq lane. In the authors' own workflow: Raw barcoded reads were processed with MIGEC, and single-read molecular identifier groups were discarded before consensus assembly and CDR3 extraction. VDJtools was used for post-analysis of the clonotype tables, and diversity was normalized by down-sampling every dataset to the size of the smallest sample. In repertoire overlap clustering, CDR3 amino acid sequences, but not nucleotide sequences, were matched to correct batch-related cross-sample contamination. The public reads were reanalyzed by TCRdb: fastp trimming at Q25, MiXCR alignment, in-frame beta chains only. Rows are combined by CDR3 protein, so each entry shows the most common genes and DNA. None of the V and J calls come from the authors' own analysis; TCRdb made them. The sample table holds more than 350,000 distinct CDR3 sequences, of which 30% to 40% were seen once. Of the sample, 7.6% is held by the ten largest clones.

The chain is assembled from TRBV7-3 and TRBJ2-3; the D gene lacks a confident call. The sequence was collected from a girl aged 2 to 10 with multiple sclerosis. Sequencing used blood. The DNA reads TGTGCCAGCAGCTTAGGGATGGGCACAGATACGCAGTATTTT. Its amino acids are CASSLGMGTDTQYF. Outside the CDR3, residues come from the reference TRBV7-3 and TRBJ2-3 proteins, so the full variable domain is: GAGVSQTPSNKVTEKGKYVELRCDPISGHTALYWYRQSLGQGPEFLIYFQGTGAADDSGLPNDRFFAVRPEGSVSTLKIQRTERGDSAVYLCASSLGMGTDTQYFGPGTRLTVL.